A single sample gave rise to the 10 T cell receptor beta chains below, sequenced in a study of cytomegalovirus exposure and HLA in healthy donors. The study ran its PCR with 60 Vbeta and 13 Jbeta primers. Profiling relied on immunoSEQ multiplex PCR, and the TCRdb table lists in-frame clones only, not all of them. The data hold about 96,000 clones, with under 85% observed a single time. The source material was PBMCs. The receptor source for this set is a woman in her 70s in good health and CMV-seropositive.

The V call is TRBV28, the J call TRBJ1-4; 7 positions match TRBD1. The ends lost 5 bases at V and 15 bases at J; junction bases unmatched: 15. Germline assignment: CDR1 MDHEN and CDR2 SYDVKM. The CDR3 has 14 residues. The CDR3 loop reads CASSRGQPLDEVFF. Written as DNA, the CDR3 is TGTGCCAGCAGTAGGGGACAGCCACTGGACGAGGTGTTTTTT. The variable domain in full, with the rest retrieved from reference TRBV28 and TRBJ1-4, is DVKVTQSSRYLVKRTGEKVFLECVQDMDHENMFWYRQDPGLGLRLIYFSYDVKMKEKGDIPEGYSVSREKKERFSLILESASTNQTSMYLCASSRGQPLDEVFFGSGTQLSVL.

V gene TRBV27 combines with J gene TRBJ1-1, with D maybe TRBD1 (5 bases). Germline-derived CDR1 and CDR2 are MNHEY and SMNVEV (reference sequence). Trimming shortened V by 2 bases and J by 6 bases, and 10 bases separated the two germline ends. CDR3 size: 13 residues. CDR3 region: CASSLPHRSEAFF. The CDR3 DNA follows: TGTGCCAGCAGTTTACCCCACAGGTCTGAAGCTTTCTTT.

V usage is TRBV7-2 and J usage is TRBJ2-3, with a weak D call TRBD2 (6 bases). The germline gives CDR1 SGHTA, CDR2 FQGNSA. The CDR3 is 16 amino acids. V was clipped by 4 bases and J by 2 bases, with 16 bases between them. The CDR3 loop is CASSSAPGLSTDTQYF. The CDR3 DNA reads as TGTGCCAGCAGCTCCGCCCCTGGACTATCCACAGATACGCAGTATTTT.

The V gene is TRBV5-1, the J gene TRBJ2-5; TRBD2 matches 15 bases. The V gene end was trimmed by 2 bases and the J gene end by 4 bases; junction bases not matched to a gene: 3. The CDR3 covers 16 residues. Germline CDR1 SGHRS, CDR2 YFSETQ. CDR3 amino acids: CASSFGLAGGGETQYF. As DNA, the CDR3 is TGCGCCAGCAGCTTTGGACTAGCGGGGGGGGGAGAGACCCAGTACTTC.

The chain employs TRBV30 and TRBJ2-7; TRBD1 might be the D (5 bases). Trimming removed 3 bases from V and 0 bases from J, with 9 bases in between. Germline V CDR1 and CDR2: GTSNPN, SVGIG (reference sequence). CDR3 length equals 13 residues. The CDR3 loop reads CAWSRTSSYEQYF. The CDR3 DNA follows: TGTGCCTGGAGCCGGACAAGCTCCTACGAGCAGTACTTC.

The chain combines TRBV6-4 with TRBJ2-7, with a weak D call TRBD2 (6 bases). V lost 8 bases and J 5 bases, leaving 25 bases between the germline ends. Germline V gene lookup returns CDR1 MRHNA and CDR2 SNTAGT. CDR3 size: 16 residues. CDR3 in amino acids: CASGNAGTRSFHEQYF. In DNA, the CDR3 is TGTGCCAGCGGGAACGCCGGGACTCGGTCATTCCACGAGCAGTACTTC.

This chain uses TRBV6-1 with TRBJ1-5; D not resolved. This CDR3 contains 14 residues. Germline V CDR1 and CDR2: MNHNS, SASEGT. V was pared by 11 bases and J by 3 bases, with 17 bases between. The CDR3: CACTGPSFNQPQHF. The CDR3 nucleotides are TGTGCCTGCACGGGTCCAAGCTTCAATCAGCCCCAGCATTTT.

The J gene is TRBJ2-1, the V gene TRBV5-4, with 8 positions matching TRBD2. CDR3 length: 14 residues. V trimming: 4 bases; J trimming: 8 bases; junction bases outside the gene matches: 8. Germline lookup yields CDR1 SGHNT and CDR2 YYREEE (reference sequence). The CDR3 region is CASSRRGGPDEQFF. CDR3 sequence (DNA): TGTGCCAGCAGCCGTCGGGGGGGCCCCGATGAGCAGTTCTTC.

The chain employs TRBV6-6 and TRBJ2-3, with D possibly TRBD1 on 6 matching bases. V was clipped by 10 bases and J by 3 bases, with 20 bases between them. The germline gives CDR1 MNHNY, CDR2 SVGAGI (reference sequence). This CDR3 has 15 residues. CDR3 nucleotides: TGTGCCACCCGAAGAACAGGGCCTGGGACAGATACGCAGTATTTT. Translated: CATRRTGPGTDTQYF.

The chain is built from TRBV9 and TRBJ2-7; TRBD2 matches 10 bases. Germline CDR1 reads SGDLS; CDR2 reads YYNGEE. V lost 4 bases to trimming and J lost 0 bases; unmatched junction nucleotides: 7. The CDR3 runs 16 residues. CDR3 protein: CASSPRLAGVSYEQYF. CDR3 nucleotide sequence: TGTGCCAGCAGCCCGCGGCTAGCGGGAGTCTCCTACGAGCAGTACTTC.